The rows below give T cell receptor beta chains drawn from one sample of a study of identical twins. TCRdb re-called the 5' RACE reads through MiXCR, storing one row per CDR3 protein. There are approximately 94,000 distinct CDR3 sequences in the sample; 5.9% occur only once, and about 12% lies in the top ten. The sample consisted of memory T cells sorted from blood. These receptors all stem from a woman aged 50 to 60 in good health. Both conserved end residues are part of each CDR3.

TRBV15 | CATSRGVVTGELFF
TRBV6-5 | CASSYSTSGHNEQFF
TRBV11-2 | CASSLEAALGIQYF
TRBV7-8 | CASSRPGQGANGYTF
TRBV20-1 | CSASESDYGYTF
TRBV11-3 | CASSWRNTIYF
TRBV5-1 | CASSLTGGGVYNEQFF
TRBV6-4 | CASRERDTGELFF
TRBV24-1 | CATSDLGEGRTDEQFF
TRBV5-1 | CASSLTGAGTEAFF
TRBV19 | CASSPEGYTEAFF
TRBV20-1 | CSATEGAGYTF
TRBV20-1 | CSLPLGGRGRRGETQYF
TRBV7-8 | CASSLGERERTQYF
TRBV19 | CASNRGDSWEQYF
TRBV5-1 | CASSLAGSVPDTQYF
TRBV6-1 | CASSEEVGTGVRYNEQFF
TRBV20-1 | CSAPSAGARGETQYF
TRBV7-9 | CASSLTLAGSYNEQFF
TRBV9 | CASSVGNRATGELFF